This TCR beta chain was sequenced during a study of post-analysis software for immune sequencing data. Overall study results and limits: TRBV segments more frequent in patients than in controls numbered a few and included TRBV5-6, TRBV5-1 and TRBV20-1. Clustering by F measure revealed strong co-clustering among samples prepared together in one batch.

Researchers reported that TCR beta cDNA libraries carried unique molecular identifiers. One entry per CDR3 protein results from TCRdb running MiXCR on the PCR reads. Among more than 500,000 distinct CDR3 sequences listed, approximately 34% were seen once. This CDR3 region has 13 residues. Germline V gene sequence: CDR1 MNHEY, CDR2 SVGAGI. About this clonotype itself: The antigen remains undetermined. Germline is not matched at one junction end, which may reflect a read error.

This TCR derives from a girl aged 2-17 years with multiple sclerosis. Sequences were obtained from blood. This chain uses TRBV6-5 with TRBJ2-7, with TRBD1 matching over 9 bases. DNA of the CDR3: TGTACCAGCAGTTGGACAGGGGTGGCCGAGCAGTACTTC. This sequence encodes CTSSWTGVAEQYF.